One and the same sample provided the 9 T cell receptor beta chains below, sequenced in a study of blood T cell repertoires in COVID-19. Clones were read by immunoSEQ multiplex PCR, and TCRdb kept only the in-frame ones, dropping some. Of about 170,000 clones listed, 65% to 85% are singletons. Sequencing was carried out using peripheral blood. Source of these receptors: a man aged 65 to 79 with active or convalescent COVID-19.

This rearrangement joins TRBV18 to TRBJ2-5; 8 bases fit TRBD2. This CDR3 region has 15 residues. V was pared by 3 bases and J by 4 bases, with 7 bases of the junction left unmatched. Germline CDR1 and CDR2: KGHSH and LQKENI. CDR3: CASSPPGGYGETQYF. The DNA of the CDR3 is TGTGCCAGCTCACCCCCGGGGGGGTATGGAGAGACCCAGTACTTC.

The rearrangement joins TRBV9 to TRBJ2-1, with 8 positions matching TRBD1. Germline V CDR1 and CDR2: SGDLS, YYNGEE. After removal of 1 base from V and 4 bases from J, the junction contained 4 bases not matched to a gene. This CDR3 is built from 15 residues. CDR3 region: CASSVPGTGYNEQFF. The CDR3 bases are TGTGCCAGCAGCGTACCCGGGACAGGTTACAATGAGCAGTTCTTC.

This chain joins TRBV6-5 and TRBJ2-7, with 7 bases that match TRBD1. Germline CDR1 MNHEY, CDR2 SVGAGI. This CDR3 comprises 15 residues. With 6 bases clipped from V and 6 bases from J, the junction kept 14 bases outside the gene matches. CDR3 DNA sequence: TGTGCCAGCAGCCGACAGGGAACCCATTCGGGCGAGCAGTACTTC. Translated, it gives CASSRQGTHSGEQYF.

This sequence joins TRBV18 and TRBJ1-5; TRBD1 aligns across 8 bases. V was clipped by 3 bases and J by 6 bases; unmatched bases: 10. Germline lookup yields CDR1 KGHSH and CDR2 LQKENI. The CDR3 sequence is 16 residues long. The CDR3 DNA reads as TGTGCCAGCTCACCGCCCGGACAGGGTTCGGGTCAGCCCCAGCATTTT. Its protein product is CASSPPGQGSGQPQHF.

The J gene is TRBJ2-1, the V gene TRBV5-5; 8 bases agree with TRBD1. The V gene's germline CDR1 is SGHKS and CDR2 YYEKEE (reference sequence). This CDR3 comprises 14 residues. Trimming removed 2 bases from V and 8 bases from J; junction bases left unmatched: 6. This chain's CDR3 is CASSLRTGTYEQFF. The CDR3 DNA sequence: TGTGCCAGCAGCTTAAGGACAGGGACATATGAGCAGTTCTTC. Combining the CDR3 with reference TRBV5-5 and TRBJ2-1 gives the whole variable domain DAGVTQSPTHLIKTRGQQVTLRCSPISGHKSVSWYQQVLGQGPQFIFQYYEKEERGRGNFPDRFSARQFPNYSSELNVNALLLGDSALYLCASSLRTGTYEQFFGPGTRLTVL.

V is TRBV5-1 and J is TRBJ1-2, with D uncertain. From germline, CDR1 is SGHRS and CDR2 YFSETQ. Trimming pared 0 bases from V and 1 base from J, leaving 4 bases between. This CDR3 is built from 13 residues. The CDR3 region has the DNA TGCGCCAGCAGCTTGGACAATAACTATGGCTACACCTTC. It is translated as CASSLDNNYGYTF. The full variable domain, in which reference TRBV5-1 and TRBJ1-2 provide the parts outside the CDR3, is KAGVTQTPRYLIKTRGQQVTLSCSPISGHRSVSWYQQTPGQGLQFLFEYFSETQRNKGNFPGRFSGRQFSNSRSEMNVSTLELGDSALYLCASSLDNNYGYTFGSGTRLTVV.

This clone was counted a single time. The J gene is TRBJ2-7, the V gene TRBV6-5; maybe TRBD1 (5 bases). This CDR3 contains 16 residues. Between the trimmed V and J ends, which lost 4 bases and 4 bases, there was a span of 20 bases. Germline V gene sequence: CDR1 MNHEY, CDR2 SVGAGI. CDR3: CASSSSLSARVYEQYF. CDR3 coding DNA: TGTGCCAGCAGTTCCTCACTTTCGGCCAGGGTGTACGAGCAGTACTTC.

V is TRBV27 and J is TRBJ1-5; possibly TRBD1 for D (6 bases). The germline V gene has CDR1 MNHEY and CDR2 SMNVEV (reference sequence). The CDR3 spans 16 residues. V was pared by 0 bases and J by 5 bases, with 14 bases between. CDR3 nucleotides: TGTGCCAGCAGTTTATCTTGGGCGGGGGCACATCAGCCCCAGCATTTT. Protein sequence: CASSLSWAGAHQPQHF.

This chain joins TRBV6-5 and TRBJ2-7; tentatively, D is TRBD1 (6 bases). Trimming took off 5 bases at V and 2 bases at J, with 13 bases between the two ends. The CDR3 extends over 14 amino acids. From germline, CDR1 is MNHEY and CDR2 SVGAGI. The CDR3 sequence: CASSRGTPTYEQYF. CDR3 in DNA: TGTGCCAGCAGTAGGGGGACCCCGACCTACGAGCAGTACTTC.